This T cell receptor beta chain was documented in a study of blood T cell repertoires in COVID-19. As for the study in general: Some COVID-19 samples were acute and others convalescent; all came from the United States, Italy and Spain. PBMCs, B-cell-depleted T cells, or T cells provided the cDNA or gDNA that made up the material.

This CDR3 comprises 17 residues. Trimming stripped 7 bases from V and 1 base from J, with 20 bases between. The germline V gene has CDR1 MDHEN and CDR2 SYDVKM. The assay was immunoSEQ multiplex PCR, and TCRdb's table has in-frame clones only and misses some. The sample shows tens of thousands of clones, 70% to 90% of them seen only once. The source is a man between 70 and 80 years old with active COVID-19. The rearrangement links TRBV28 to TRBJ2-4; no firm D call. The sequenced material came from peripheral blood. The CDR3 DNA is TGTGCCAGCAAAAAAAAACCCACCGGAGAGGCCAAAAACATTCAGTACTTC. Residues: CASKKKPTGEAKNIQYF. Full variable domain (outside the CDR3, taken from reference TRBV28 and TRBJ2-4): DVKVTQSSRYLVKRTGEKVFLECVQDMDHENMFWYRQDPGLGLRLIYFSYDVKMKEKGDIPEGYSVSREKKERFSLILESASTNQTSMYLCASKKKPTGEAKNIQYFGAGTRLSVL.